This T cell receptor beta chain was captured by sequencing in a study of early T cells in non-severe SARS-CoV-2 infection (dated by TCRdb to about 2021). A note on the overall study: Bulk RNA from unsorted whole blood was used for TCR sequencing, so alpha and beta chains could not be paired.

Library generation was performed with 5' RACE. The sample was run on a NextSeq 500. The TCR library protocol attached unique molecular identifiers to individual cDNA molecules to correct for sequencing error and PCR bias. Both TCR alpha and beta chains were sequenced, and tight co-correlation was observed between alpha and beta sequence abundances in each sample. As for how the authors treated the data: Decombinator V4 was used to perform V gene, J gene and CDR3 annotation of TCR sequences. TCRs were defined as expanded if a significant change between any two time points was detected under a Poisson model with p below 0.0001. Abundances of TCRs were expressed as counts per million after normalisation to the total number of TCRs sequenced in each sample. MAIT TCRs were defined by TRAV1-2 paired with TRAJ12, TRAJ20 or TRAJ33, and iNKT TCRs by TRAV10 paired with TRAJ18. A search of VDJdb, accessed on 1 November 2021, was run for TCRs annotated to CMV, EBV and SARS-CoV-2, with TCRs annotated for multiple antigens excluded. Starting from the raw public reads, TCRdb applied fastp trimming at Q25, assembled clones with MiXCR and retained in-frame beta chains. Duplicate CDR3 protein sequences are folded into a single record with the most common DNA and genes. The V and J calls shown here were made by TCRdb, not taken from the authors' results. This sample comprises 40,000 to 55,000 distinct CDR3 sequences, less than 15% of them detected only once. The ten top clones hold about 9.4% of the sample.

Set within a cohort of healthcare workers in London, UK, this nested case-control study involved weekly PCR testing of nasopharyngeal swabs along with blood sampling. Healthcare workers were recruited between 23 and 31 March 2020, during the week of the UK lockdown, and were followed weekly for up to roughly 16 weeks. Based on the germline V gene, the CDR1 and CDR2 sequences are SGHDT and YYEEEE. Including the terminal cysteine and phenylalanine, the CDR3 comprises 16 residues. Kept here is only the CDR3 DNA, which spans 48 bases and is read in frame from base 1. This clonotype was counted ten times or more. The target of this receptor is not known. At one end the junction does not follow the germline gene, possibly because of a read error. Here is what the overall study found, with its caveats: VDJdb matching was skewed toward anti-spike CD8 responses and likely underestimated virus-specific expansions by missing private and CD4 specificities.

The origin of this receptor is an adult who was a healthcare worker with PCR-confirmed SARS-CoV-2 infection or an uninfected control (not recorded which). Input material: whole blood. The rearranged chain carries TRBV5-6 and TRBJ1-3, with the D gene uncertain. The CDR3 has the sequence CASSLPGLRSENTIYF. The nucleotide sequence reads as follows: TGTGCCAGCAGCTTACCAGGCCTCCGCTCTGAAAACACCATATATTTT.